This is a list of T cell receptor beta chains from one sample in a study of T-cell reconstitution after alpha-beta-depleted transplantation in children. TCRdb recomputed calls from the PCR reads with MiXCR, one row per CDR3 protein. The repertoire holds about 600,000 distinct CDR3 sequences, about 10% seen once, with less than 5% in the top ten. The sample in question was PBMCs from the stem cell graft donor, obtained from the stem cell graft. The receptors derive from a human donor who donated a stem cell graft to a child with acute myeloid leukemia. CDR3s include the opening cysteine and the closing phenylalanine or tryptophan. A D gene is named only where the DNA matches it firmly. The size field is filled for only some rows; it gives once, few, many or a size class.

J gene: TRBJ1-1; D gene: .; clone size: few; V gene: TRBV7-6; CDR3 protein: CASSLPSPGVNTEAFF; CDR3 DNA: TGTGCCAGCAGCTTACCCAGTCCAGGGGTTAACACTGAAGCTTTCTTT
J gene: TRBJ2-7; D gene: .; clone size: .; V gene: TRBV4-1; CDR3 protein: CASSQGDRFSYEQYF; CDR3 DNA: TGCGCCAGCAGCCAAGGGGATAGGTTCTCCTACGAGCAGTACTTC
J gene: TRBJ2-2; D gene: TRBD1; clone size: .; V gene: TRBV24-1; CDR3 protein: CATRQQGAGELFF; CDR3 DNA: TGTGCCACCAGGCAACAGGGGGCCGGGGAGCTGTTTTTT
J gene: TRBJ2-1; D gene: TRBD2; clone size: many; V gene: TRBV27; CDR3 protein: CASALLASGRRNEQFF; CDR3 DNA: TGTGCCTCAGCACTCCTGGCTAGCGGGAGGCGGAATGAGCAGTTCTTC
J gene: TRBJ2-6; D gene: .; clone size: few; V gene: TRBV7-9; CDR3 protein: CATQVWGANVLTF; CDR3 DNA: TGTGCCACCCAGGTGTGGGGGGCCAACGTCCTGACTTTC
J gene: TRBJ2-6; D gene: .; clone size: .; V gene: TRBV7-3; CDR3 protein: CASSPDSRTGANVLTF; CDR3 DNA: TGTGCCAGCAGCCCAGACTCGCGGACTGGGGCCAACGTCCTGACTTTC
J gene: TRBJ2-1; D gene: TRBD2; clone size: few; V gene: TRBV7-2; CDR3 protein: CASSGGGRAYNEQFF; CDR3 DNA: TGTGCCAGCAGCGGGGGCGGGAGGGCCTACAATGAGCAGTTCTTC
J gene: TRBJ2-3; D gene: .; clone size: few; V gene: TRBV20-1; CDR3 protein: CSARERGPADTQYF; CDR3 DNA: TGCAGTGCTAGAGAACGAGGTCCGGCAGATACGCAGTATTTT
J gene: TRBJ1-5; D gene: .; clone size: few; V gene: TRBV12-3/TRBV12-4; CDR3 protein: CASTLGSPDQPQHF; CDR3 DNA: TGTGCCAGCACCCTGGGGTCTCCGGATCAGCCCCAGCATTTT
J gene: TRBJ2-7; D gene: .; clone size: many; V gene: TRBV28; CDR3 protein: CASSFGTEPSYEQYF; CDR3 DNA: TGTGCCAGCAGTTTTGGTACAGAACCATCCTACGAGCAGTACTTC
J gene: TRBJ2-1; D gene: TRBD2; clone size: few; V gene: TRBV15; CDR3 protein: CATSRDGAAGANEQFF; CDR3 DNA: TGTGCCACCAGCAGAGATGGTGCAGCGGGAGCGAATGAGCAGTTCTTC
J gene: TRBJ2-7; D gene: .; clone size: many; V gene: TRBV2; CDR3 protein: CASSGTKQYF; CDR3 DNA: TGTGCCAGCAGTGGGACGAAGCAGTACTTC
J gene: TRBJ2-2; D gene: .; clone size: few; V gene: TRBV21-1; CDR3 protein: CASSPWREWNGELFF; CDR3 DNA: TGTGCCAGCAGCCCCTGGCGGGAGTGGAACGGGGAGCTGTTTTTT
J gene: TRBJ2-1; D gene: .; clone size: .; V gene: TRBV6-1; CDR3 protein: CASSPRMPSNEQFF; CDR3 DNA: TGTGCCAGCAGTCCCCGAATGCCTTCGAATGAGCAGTTCTTC
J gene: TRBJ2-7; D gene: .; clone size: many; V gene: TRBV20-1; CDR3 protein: CSALQRDEQYF; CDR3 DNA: TGCAGTGCTCTCCAAAGGGACGAGCAGTACTTC
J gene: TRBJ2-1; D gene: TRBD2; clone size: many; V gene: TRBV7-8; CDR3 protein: CASSPRREISEQFF; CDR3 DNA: TGTGCCAGCAGCCCCCGGCGGGAGATCTCTGAGCAGTTCTTC
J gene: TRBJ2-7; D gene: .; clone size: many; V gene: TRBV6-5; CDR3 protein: CASSLGGPGLGEQYF; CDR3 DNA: TGTGCCAGCAGTTTAGGAGGTCCCGGTTTGGGAGAGCAGTACTTC
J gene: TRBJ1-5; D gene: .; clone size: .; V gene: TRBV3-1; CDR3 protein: CASSQRSGGPQHF; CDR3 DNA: TGTGCCAGCAGCCAAAGATCGGGGGGGCCCCAGCATTTT
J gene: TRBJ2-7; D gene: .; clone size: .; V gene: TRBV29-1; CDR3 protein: CSPTHPSYEQYF; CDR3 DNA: TGCAGCCCCACACACCCCTCCTACGAGCAGTACTTC
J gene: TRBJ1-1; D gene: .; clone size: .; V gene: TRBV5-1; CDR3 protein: CASSLGWTEAFF; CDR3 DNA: TGCGCCAGCAGCTTGGGGTGGACTGAAGCTTTCTTT
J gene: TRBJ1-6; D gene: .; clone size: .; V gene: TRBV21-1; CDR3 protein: CASSKEDLYNSPLHF; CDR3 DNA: TGTGCCAGCAGCAAAGAGGACCTTTATAATTCACCCCTCCACTTT
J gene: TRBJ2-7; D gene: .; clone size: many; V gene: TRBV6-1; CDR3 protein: CASSLRIRYEQYF; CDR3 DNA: TGTGCCAGCAGCCTCCGCATCCGCTACGAGCAGTACTTC
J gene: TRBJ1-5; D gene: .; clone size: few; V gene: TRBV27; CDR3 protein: CASSPYSGNQPQHF; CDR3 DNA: TGTGCCAGCAGTCCGTATTCGGGCAATCAGCCCCAGCATTTT